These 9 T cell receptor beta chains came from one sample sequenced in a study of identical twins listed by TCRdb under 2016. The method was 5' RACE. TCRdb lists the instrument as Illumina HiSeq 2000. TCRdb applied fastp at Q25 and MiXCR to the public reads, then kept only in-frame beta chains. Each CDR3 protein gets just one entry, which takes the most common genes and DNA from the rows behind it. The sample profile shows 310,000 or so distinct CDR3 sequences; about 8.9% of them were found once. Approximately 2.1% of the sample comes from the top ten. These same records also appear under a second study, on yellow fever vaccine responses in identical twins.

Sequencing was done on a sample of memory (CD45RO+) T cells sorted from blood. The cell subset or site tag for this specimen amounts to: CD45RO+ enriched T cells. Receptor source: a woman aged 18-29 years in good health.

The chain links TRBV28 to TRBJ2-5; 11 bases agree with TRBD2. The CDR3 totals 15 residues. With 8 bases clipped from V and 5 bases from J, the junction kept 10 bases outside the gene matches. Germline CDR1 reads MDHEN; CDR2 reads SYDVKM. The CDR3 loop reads CASRSGRAMWETQYF. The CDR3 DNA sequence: TGTGCCAGCCGTAGCGGGAGGGCCATGTGGGAGACCCAGTACTTC.

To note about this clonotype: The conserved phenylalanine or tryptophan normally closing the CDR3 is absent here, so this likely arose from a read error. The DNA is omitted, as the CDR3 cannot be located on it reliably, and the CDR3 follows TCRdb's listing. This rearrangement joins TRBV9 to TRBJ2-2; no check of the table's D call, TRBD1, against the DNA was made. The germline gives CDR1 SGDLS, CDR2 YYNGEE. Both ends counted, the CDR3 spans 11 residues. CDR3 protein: CASSVSCQSAP.

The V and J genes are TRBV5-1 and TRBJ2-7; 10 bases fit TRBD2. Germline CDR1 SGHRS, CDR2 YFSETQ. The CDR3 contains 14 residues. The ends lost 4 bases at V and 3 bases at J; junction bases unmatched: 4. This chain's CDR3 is CASSTSGANYEQYF. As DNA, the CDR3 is TGCGCCAGCAGCACTAGCGGGGCCAACTACGAGCAGTACTTC.

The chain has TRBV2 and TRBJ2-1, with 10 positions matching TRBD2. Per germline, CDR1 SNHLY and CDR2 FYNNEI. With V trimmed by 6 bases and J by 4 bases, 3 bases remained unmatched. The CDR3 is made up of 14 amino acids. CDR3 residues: CASRGTSDYNEQFF. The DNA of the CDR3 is TGTGCCAGCAGGGGGACTAGCGATTACAATGAGCAGTTCTTC.

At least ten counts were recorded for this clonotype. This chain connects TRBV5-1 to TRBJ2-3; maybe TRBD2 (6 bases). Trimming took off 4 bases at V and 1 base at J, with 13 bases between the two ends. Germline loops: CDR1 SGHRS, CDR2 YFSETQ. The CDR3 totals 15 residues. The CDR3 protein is CASSVGTGGTDTQYF. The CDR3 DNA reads TGCGCCAGCAGCGTAGGTACGGGAGGCACAGATACGCAGTATTTT.

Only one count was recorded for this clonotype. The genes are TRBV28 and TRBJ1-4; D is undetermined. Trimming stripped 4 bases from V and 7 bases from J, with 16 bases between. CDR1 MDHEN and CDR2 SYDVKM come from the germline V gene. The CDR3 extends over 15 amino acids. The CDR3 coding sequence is TGTGCCAGCAGTTCCCCTGGTGGGTACGGTGAAAAACTGTTTTTT. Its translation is CASSSPGGYGEKLFF.

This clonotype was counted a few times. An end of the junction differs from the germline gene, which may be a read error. The CDR3 spells CVSSIAGGAETQYF. CDR3 nucleotide sequence: TGTGTCAGTAGTATAGCCGGGGGAGCGGAGACCCAGTACTTC. The chain carries TRBV19 and TRBJ2-5, with D perhaps TRBD2 (6 bases). The CDR3 has 14 residues. The germline V gene has CDR1 LNHDA and CDR2 SQIVND (reference sequence).

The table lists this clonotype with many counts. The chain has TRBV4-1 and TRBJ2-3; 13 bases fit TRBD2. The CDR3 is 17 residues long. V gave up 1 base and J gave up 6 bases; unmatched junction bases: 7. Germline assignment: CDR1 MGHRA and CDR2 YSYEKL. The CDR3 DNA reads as TGCGCCAGCAGCCAAGGTTGGACTAGCGGGGGCCGGGATACGCAGTATTTT. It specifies CASSQGWTSGGRDTQYF.

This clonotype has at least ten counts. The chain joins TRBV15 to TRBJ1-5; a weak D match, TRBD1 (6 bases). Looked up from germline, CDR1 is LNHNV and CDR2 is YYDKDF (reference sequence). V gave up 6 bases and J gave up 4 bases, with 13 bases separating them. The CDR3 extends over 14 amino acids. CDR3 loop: CATRAEGGNQPQHF. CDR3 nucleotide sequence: TGTGCCACCAGAGCGGAGGGGGGGAATCAGCCCCAGCATTTT.